These 10 T cell receptor beta chains were all obtained from the same sample, sequenced in a study. TCRdb ran MiXCR on the reads and lists one entry per CDR3 protein. This table has roughly 150 distinct CDR3 sequences, around 30% appearing once. The sample consisted of CD8+ T cells (not recorded whether cultured). The receptors originated from a male donor.

This clonotype came up a few times. J is TRBJ1-4 and V is TRBV7-6; perhaps TRBD1 as D (6 bases). The V end lost 0 bases, the J end lost 5 bases, and 10 bases lay between the germline ends. The length of the CDR3 is 15 residues. Germline V lookup: CDR1 SGHVS, CDR2 FNYEAQ. CDR3 nucleotides: TGTGCCAGCAGCTTAGCCCCAGGGGCCAATGAAAAACTGTTTTTT. The encoded protein is CASSLAPGANEKLFF.

A remark on this clonotype: A clone one base away is much larger, so this may be a read error. This CDR3 fails to terminate in the conserved phenylalanine or tryptophan, so it likely reflects a read error. Here the CDR3 reads CSVLRDNNNEQFC. The CDR3 nucleotides read TGCAGCGTCTTACGGGACAACAACAATGAGCAGTTCTGC. This chain joins TRBV29-1 and TRBJ2-1; tentative D call: TRBD1 (6 bases). V was shortened by 6 bases and J by 5 bases, with 14 bases between the two germline ends. CDR1 SQVTM and CDR2 ANQGSEA come from the germline V gene. The CDR3 has 13 residues.

To note about this clonotype: Germline is not matched at one junction end, which may reflect a read error. This rearrangement joins TRBV25-1 to TRBJ1-4; the D gene is possibly TRBD1 (6 bases). The CDR3 spans 16 residues. In germline, CDR1 is MGHDK, CDR2 SYGVNS. The CDR3 region has the DNA TGTGCCAGCAGTGAATCTCTGGAGGGGGTTAATGAAAAACTGCTTTTT. Translated: CASSESLEGVNEKLLF.

The chain joins TRBV25-1 to TRBJ1-4, with a weak D call TRBD1 (5 bases). Germline CDR1 MGHDK, CDR2 SYGVNS. This CDR3 comprises 16 residues. Trimming took off 1 base at V and 4 bases at J, with 13 bases between the two ends. CDR3: CASSESLGGVNEKLFF. For the CDR3, the DNA is TGTGCCAGCAGTGAATCTCTGGGGGGGGTTAATGAAAAACTGTTTTTT.

In its sample, this clonotype ranks as medium-sized (0.01 to 0.1%). V gene TRBV15 combines with J gene TRBJ2-3, with no clear D. V lost 0 bases, J lost 14 bases, and 6 bases lay in between. The length of the CDR3 is 10 residues. Germline V gives CDR1 LNHNV, CDR2 YYDKDF (reference sequence). The CDR3 bases are TGTGCCACCAGCAGAGATCGCGCGTATTTT. This encodes CATSRDRAYF.

This clonotype was recorded many times. The chain joins TRBV4-3 to TRBJ1-5, with no clear D. Trimming cost V 0 bases and J 0 bases, with 12 bases left between them. The CDR3 contains 17 residues. In germline, CDR1 is LGHNA, CDR2 YSLEER. The CDR3, as DNA: TGCGCCAGCAGCCAAGATCCTGGGCCAAATAGCAATCAGCCCCAGCATTTT. It codes for CASSQDPGPNSNQPQHF.

This clonotype was seen only once. A read error may be the cause here, since a much bigger clone is one base away. CDR3 DNA: TGTGTCAGCAGTTCCGACAGGGGAGGTTCACCCCTCCACTTT. It yields the protein CVSSSDRGGSPLHF. The chain links TRBV28 to TRBJ1-6; 8 nucleotides line up with TRBD1. The CDR3 is made up of 14 amino acids. CDR1 is MDHEN, CDR2 SYDVKM, per germline.

This clonotype qualifies as medium-sized. The rearrangement joins TRBV19 to TRBJ1-1, with D unresolved. V was clipped by 5 bases and J by 0 bases, with 7 bases between them. The germline gives CDR1 LNHDA, CDR2 SQIVND (reference sequence). The CDR3 consists of 13 residues. The CDR3 spells CASSPVMNTEAFF. The CDR3 region has the DNA TGTGCCAGTAGTCCTGTCATGAACACTGAAGCTTTCTTT.

This clonotype has ten or more counts. The chain joins TRBV29-1 to TRBJ2-1; D perhaps matches TRBD1 (6 bases). CDR1 and CDR2 from the germline V gene are SQVTM and ANQGSEA. Trimming cost V 6 bases and J 5 bases, with 14 bases left between them. The CDR3 totals 13 residues. CDR3 loop: CSVLRDNNNEQFF. For the CDR3, the DNA is TGCAGCGTCTTACGGGACAACAACAATGAGCAGTTCTTC.

The chain uses TRBV12-3 or TRBV12-4 and TRBJ1-2; the D is unclear. This CDR3 spans 11 amino acids. CDR3 protein: CASSSYYGYTF. As DNA, the CDR3 is TGTGCTTCTTCCTCGTACTATGGCTACACCTTC.